This record looks at one T cell receptor (beta chain) sequence and its context. Clones were read by immunoSEQ multiplex PCR, and TCRdb kept only the in-frame ones, dropping some. The profile shows about 42,000 clones, about 88% of them singletons. The germline CDR1 and CDR2 sequences are SGHTA and FQGNSA. This CDR3 region has 14 residues. The ends were cut back, 5 bases at V and 4 bases at J, with 12 bases in the middle. This record belongs to a study of T cell changes during pregnancy in multiple sclerosis. The receptor's source is a female donor with multiple sclerosis, enrolled in a pregnancy study. The chain employs TRBV7-2 and TRBJ1-3; possibly TRBD1 for D (6 bases). The material sequenced was CD4+ T cells from peripheral blood mononuclear cells, taken in the second trimester of pregnancy. CDR3 nucleotide sequence: TGTGCCAGCAGCCCCACAGGGAACGGAAACACCATATATTTT. Translated, it gives CASSPTGNGNTIYF.